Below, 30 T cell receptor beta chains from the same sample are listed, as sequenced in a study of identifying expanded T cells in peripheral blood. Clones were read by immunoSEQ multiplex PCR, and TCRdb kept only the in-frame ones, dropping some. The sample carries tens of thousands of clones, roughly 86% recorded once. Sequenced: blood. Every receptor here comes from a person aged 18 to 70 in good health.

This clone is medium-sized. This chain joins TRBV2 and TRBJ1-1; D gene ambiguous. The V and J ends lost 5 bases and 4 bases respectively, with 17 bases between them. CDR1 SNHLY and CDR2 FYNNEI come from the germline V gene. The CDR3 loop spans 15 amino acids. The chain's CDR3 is CASSNPPVEGTEAFF. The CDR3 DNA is TGTGCCAGCAGTAACCCGCCCGTGGAGGGCACTGAAGCTTTCTTT.

The CDR3 region is CASSLGGRTNEKLFF. In DNA, the CDR3 is TGTGCCAGCAGTTTGGGGGGACGGACAAATGAAAAACTGTTTTTT. V and J are TRBV27 and TRBJ1-4; D may be TRBD1 (5 bases). V lost 3 bases and J lost 5, with 13 bases in between. The CDR3 is made up of 15 amino acids. Germline CDR1 reads MNHEY; CDR2 reads SMNVEV (reference sequence).

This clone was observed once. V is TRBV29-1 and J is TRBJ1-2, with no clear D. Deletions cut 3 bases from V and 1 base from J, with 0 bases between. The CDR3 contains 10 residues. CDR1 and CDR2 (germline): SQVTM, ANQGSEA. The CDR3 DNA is TGCAGCGTTGATAACTATGGCTACACCTTC. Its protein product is CSVDNYGYTF.

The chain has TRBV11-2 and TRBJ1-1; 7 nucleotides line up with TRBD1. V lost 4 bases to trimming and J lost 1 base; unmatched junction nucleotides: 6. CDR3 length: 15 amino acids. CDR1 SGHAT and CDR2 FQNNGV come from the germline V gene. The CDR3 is CASSSNRGENTEAFF. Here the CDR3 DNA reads TGTGCCAGCAGCTCTAACAGGGGTGAGAACACTGAAGCTTTCTTT.

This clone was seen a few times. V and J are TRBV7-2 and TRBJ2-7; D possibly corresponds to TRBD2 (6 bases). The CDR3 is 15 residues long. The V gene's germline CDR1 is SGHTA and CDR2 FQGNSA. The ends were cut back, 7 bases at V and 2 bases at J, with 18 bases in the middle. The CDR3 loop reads CASTISRGPTYEQYF. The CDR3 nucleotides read TGTGCCAGCACCATTTCGCGGGGCCCAACCTACGAGCAGTACTTC.

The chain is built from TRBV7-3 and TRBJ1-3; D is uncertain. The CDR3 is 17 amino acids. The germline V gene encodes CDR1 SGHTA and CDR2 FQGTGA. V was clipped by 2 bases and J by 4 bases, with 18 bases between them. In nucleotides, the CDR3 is TGTGCCAGCAGCTTAGTTCGGGCTTCCGAAATAGGAAACACCATATATTTT. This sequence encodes CASSLVRASEIGNTIYF.

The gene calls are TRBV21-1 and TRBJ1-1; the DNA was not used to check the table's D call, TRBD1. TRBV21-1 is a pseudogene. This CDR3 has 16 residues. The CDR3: CASSFRDRTMNTEAFF. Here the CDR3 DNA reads TGTGCCAGCAGCTTTCGGGACAGGACAATGAACACTGAAGCTTTCTTT.

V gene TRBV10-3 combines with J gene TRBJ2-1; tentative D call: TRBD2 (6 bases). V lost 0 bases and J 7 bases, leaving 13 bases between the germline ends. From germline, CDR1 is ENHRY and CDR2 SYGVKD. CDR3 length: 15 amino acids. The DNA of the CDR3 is TGTGCCATCAGTGAGTCCCGACTAGATGGGAATGAGCAGTTCTTC. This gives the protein CAISESRLDGNEQFF.

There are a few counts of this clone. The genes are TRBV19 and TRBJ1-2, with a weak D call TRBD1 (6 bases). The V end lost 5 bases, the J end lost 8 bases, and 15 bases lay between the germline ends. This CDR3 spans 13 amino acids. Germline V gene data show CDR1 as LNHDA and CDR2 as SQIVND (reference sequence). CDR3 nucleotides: TGTGCCAGTAGTCCACAGGGAAAAGGGGGCTACACCTTC. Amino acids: CASSPQGKGGYTF.

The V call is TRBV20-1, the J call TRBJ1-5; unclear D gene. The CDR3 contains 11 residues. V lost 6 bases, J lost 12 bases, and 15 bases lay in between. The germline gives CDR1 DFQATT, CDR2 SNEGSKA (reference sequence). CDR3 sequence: CSAEGETLQHF. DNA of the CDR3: TGCAGTGCCGAAGGCGAGACACTCCAGCATTTT.

As DNA, the CDR3 is TGTGCCAGCAGACGACAGTACAATGAGCAGTTCTTC. Translated, it gives CASRRQYNEQFF. V gene TRBV2 combines with J gene TRBJ2-1, with a weak D call TRBD1 (5 bases). This CDR3 has 12 residues. Germline values: CDR1 SNHLY, CDR2 FYNNEI. Trimming pared 6 bases from V and 4 bases from J, leaving 7 bases between. The full variable domain, rest sourced from reference TRBV2 and TRBJ2-1, is EPEVTQTPSHQVTQMGQEVILRCVPISNHLYFYWYRQILGQKVEFLVSFYNNEISEKSEIFDDQFSVERPDGSNFTLKIRSTKLEDSAMYFCASRRQYNEQFFGPGTRLTVL.

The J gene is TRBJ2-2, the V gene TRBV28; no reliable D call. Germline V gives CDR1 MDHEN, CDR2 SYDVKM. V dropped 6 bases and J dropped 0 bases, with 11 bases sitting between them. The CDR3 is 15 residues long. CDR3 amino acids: CASRSGSANTGELFF. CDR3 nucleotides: TGTGCCAGCAGATCCGGGTCAGCGAACACCGGGGAGCTGTTTTTT.

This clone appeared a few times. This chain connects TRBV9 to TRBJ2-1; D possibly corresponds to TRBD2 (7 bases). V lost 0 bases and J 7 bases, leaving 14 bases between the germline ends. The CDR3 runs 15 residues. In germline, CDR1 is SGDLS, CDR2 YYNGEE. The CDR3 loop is CASSVAGASGNEQFF. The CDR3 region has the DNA TGTGCCAGCAGCGTAGCGGGGGCTAGCGGAAATGAGCAGTTCTTC.

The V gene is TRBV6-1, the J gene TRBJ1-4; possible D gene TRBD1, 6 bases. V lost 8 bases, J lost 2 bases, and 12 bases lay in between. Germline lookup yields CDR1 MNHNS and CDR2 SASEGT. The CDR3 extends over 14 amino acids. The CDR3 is CASSFTGTNEKLFF. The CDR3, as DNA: TGTGCCAGCTCCTTCACAGGGACTAATGAAAAACTGTTTTTT.

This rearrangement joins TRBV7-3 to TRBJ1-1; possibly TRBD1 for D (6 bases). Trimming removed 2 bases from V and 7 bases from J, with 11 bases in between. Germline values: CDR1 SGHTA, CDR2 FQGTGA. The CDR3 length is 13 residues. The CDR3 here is CASSLGRTVEAFF. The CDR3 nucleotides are TGTGCCAGCAGCTTAGGGAGGACAGTTGAAGCTTTCTTT.

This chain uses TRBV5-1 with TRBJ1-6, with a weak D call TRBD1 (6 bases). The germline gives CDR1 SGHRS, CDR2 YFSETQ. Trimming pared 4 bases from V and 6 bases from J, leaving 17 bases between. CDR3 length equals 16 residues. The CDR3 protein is CASSQKGGAANSPLHF. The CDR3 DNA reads TGCGCCAGCAGCCAAAAGGGGGGGGCGGCTAATTCACCCCTCCACTTT.

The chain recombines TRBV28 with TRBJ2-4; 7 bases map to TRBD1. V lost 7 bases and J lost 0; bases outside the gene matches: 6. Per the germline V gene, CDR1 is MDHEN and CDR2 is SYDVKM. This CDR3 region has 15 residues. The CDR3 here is CASTPAGGAKNIQYF. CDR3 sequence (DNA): TGTGCCAGCACCCCGGCAGGGGGAGCCAAAAACATTCAGTACTTC.

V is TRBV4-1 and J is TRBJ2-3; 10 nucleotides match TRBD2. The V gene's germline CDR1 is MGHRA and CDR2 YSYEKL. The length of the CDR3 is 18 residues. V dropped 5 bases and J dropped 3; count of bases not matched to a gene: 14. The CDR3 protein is CASSDSYEREGLTDTQYF. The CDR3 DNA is TGCGCCAGCAGCGATAGCTACGAGCGGGAGGGCCTTACAGATACGCAGTATTTT.

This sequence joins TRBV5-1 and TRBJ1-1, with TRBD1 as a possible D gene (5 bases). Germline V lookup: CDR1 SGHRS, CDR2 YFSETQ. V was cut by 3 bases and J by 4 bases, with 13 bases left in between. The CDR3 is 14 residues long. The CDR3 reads CASSSQGLPTEAFF. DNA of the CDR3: TGCGCCAGCAGCTCCCAGGGACTACCCACTGAAGCTTTCTTT.

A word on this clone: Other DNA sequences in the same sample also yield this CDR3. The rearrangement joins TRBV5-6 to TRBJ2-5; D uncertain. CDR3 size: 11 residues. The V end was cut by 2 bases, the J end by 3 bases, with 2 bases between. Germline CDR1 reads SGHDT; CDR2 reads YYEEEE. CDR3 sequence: CASSFEETQYF. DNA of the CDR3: TGTGCCAGCAGCTTTGAAGAGACCCAGTACTTC.

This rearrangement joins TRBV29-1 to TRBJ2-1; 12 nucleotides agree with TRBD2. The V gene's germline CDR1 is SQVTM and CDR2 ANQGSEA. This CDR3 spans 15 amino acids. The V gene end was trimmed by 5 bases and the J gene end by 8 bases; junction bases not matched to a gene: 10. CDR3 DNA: TGCAGCGTTCCTGGACTAGCGGGAATGATGTATGAGCAGTTCTTC. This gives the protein CSVPGLAGMMYEQFF.

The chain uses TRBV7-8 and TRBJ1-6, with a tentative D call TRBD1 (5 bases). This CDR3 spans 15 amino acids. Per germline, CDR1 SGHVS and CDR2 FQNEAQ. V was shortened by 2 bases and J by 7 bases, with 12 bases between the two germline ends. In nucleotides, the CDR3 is TGTGCCAGCAGCTTAACGGCAGGGACGAATTCACCCCTCCACTTT. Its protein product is CASSLTAGTNSPLHF.

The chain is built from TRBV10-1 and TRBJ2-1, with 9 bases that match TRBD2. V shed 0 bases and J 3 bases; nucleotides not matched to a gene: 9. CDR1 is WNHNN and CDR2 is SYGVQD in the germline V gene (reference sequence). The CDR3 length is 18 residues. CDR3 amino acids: CASSESTFSGGLYNEQFF. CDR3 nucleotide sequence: TGCGCCAGCAGTGAGTCGACCTTTAGCGGGGGACTCTACAATGAGCAGTTCTTC.

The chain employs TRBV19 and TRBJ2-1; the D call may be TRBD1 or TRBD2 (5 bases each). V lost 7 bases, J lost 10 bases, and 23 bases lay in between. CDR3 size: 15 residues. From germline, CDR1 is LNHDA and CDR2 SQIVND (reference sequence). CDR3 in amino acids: CASISGDGKFWEQFF. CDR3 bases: TGTGCCAGTATCTCCGGGGACGGGAAGTTCTGGGAGCAGTTCTTC.

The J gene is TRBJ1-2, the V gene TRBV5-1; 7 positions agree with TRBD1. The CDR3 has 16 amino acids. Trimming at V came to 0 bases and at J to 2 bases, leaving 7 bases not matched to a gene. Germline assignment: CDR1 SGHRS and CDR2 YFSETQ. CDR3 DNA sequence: TGCGCCAGCAGCTTGGTGTCAGGGGGGACGAACTATGGCTACACCTTC. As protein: CASSLVSGGTNYGYTF. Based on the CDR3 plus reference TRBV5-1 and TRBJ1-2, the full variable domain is KAGVTQTPRYLIKTRGQQVTLSCSPISGHRSVSWYQQTPGQGLQFLFEYFSETQRNKGNFPGRFSGRQFSNSRSEMNVSTLELGDSALYLCASSLVSGGTNYGYTFGSGTRLTVV.

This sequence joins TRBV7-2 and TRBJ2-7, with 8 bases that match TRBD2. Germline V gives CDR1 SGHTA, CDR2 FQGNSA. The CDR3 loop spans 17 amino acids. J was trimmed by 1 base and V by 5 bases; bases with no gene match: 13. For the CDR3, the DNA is TGTGCCAGCAGCGCCAGGGGCGGGGCTAGCGGGTCCTACGAGCAGTACTTC. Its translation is CASSARGGASGSYEQYF.

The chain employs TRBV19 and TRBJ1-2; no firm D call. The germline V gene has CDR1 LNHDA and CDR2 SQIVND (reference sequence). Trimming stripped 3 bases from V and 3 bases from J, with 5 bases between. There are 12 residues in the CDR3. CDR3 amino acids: CASSISHYGYTF. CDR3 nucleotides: TGTGCCAGTAGTATCTCCCACTATGGCTACACCTTC.

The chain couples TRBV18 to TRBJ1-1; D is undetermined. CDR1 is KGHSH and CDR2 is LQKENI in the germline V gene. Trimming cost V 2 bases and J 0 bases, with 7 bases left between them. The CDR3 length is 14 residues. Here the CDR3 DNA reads TGTGCCAGCTCACCAGGCAACATGAACACTGAAGCTTTCTTT. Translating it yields CASSPGNMNTEAFF.

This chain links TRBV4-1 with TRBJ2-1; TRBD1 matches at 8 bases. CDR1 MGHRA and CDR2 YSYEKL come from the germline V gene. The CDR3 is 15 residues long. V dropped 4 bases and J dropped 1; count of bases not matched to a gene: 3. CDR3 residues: CASSPRTGSYNEQFF. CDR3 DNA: TGCGCCAGCAGCCCCCGGACAGGGTCCTACAATGAGCAGTTCTTC.

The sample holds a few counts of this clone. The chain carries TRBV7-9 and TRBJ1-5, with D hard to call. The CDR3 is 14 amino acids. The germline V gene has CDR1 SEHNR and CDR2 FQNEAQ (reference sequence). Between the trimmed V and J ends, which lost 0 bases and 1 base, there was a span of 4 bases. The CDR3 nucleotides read TGTGCCAGCAGCTTAGCGGGGAGCAATCAGCCCCAGCATTTT. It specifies CASSLAGSNQPQHF.